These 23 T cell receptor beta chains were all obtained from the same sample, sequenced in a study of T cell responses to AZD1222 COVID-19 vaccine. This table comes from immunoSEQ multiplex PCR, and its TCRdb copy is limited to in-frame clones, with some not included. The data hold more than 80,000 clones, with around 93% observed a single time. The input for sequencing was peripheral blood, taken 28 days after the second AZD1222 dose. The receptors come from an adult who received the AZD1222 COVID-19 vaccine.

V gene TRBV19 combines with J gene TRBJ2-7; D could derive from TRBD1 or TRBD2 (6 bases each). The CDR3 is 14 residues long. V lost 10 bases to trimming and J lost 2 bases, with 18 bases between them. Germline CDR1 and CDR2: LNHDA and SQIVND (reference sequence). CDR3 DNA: TGTGCCACCCAAGGGGGGCGCGGGACCTACGAGCAGTACTTC. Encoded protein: CATQGGRGTYEQYF.

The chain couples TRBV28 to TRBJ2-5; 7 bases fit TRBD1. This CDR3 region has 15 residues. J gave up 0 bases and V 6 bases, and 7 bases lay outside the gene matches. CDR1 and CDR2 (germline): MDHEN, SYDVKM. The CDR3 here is CASRSLGQDQETQYF. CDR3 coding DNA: TGTGCCAGCAGATCACTCGGACAGGACCAAGAGACCCAGTACTTC.

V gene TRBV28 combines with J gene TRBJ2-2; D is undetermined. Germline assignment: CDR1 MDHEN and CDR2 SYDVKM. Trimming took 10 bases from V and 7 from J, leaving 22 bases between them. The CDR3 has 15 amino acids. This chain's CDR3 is CATRPPGPGIGELFF. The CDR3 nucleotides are TGTGCCACCCGACCTCCGGGCCCAGGAATCGGGGAGCTGTTTTTT.

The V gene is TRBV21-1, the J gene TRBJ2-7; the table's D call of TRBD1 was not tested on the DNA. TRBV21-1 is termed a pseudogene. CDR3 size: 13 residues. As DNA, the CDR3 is TGTGCCAGCGGGGACAGGGAAGTCCACGAGCAGTACTTC. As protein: CASGDREVHEQYF.

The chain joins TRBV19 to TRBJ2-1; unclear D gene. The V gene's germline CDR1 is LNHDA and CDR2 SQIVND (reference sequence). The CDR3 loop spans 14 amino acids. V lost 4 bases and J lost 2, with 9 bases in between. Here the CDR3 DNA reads TGTGCCAGTAGTAGGCACGCGCCCTACAATGAGCAGTTCTTC. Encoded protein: CASSRHAPYNEQFF.

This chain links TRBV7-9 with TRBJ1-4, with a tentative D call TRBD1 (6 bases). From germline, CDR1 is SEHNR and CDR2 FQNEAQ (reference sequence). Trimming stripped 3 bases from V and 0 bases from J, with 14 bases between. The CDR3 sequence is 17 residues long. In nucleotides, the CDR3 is TGTGCCAGCAGCTTCGGGCAGGGGAGGCCAACTAATGAAAAACTGTTTTTT. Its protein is CASSFGQGRPTNEKLFF.

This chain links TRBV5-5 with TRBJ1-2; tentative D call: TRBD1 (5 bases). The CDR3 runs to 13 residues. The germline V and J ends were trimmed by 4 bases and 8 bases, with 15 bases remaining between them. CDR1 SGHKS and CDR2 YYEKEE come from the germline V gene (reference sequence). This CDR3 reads CASSPGGGTGYTF. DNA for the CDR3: TGTGCCAGCAGCCCCGGGGGAGGGACGGGCTACACCTTC.

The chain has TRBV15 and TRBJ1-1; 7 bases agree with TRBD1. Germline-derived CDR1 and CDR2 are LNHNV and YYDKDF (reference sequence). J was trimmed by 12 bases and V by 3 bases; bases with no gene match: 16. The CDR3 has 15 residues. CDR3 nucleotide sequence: TGTGCCACCAGCAGGCCAGTCTTAGGACAGGCCAGGCCTTTCTTT. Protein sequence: CATSRPVLGQARPFF. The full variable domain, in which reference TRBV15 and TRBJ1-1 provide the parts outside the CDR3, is DAMVIQNPRYQVTQFGKPVTLSCSQTLNHNVMYWYQQKSSQAPKLLFHYYDKDFNNEADTPDNFQSRRPNTSFCFLDIRSPGLGDTAMYLCATSRPVLGQARPFFGQGTRLTVV.

CDR3: CASSVAGSSSGNTIYF. CDR3 DNA: TGTGCCAGCAGCGTAGCTGGCAGTAGCTCTGGAAACACCATATATTTT. The V call is TRBV9, the J call TRBJ1-3; D gene unclear. V was pared by 0 bases and J by 0 bases, with 10 bases between. Germline CDR1 SGDLS, CDR2 YYNGEE. The CDR3 consists of 16 residues.

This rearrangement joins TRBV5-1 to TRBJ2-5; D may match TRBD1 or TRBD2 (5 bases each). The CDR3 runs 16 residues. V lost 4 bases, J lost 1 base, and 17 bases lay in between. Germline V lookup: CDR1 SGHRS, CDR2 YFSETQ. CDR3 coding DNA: TGCGCCAGCAGCCCGAGGGACCCCTGGGGCCAAGAGACCCAGTACTTC. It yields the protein CASSPRDPWGQETQYF.

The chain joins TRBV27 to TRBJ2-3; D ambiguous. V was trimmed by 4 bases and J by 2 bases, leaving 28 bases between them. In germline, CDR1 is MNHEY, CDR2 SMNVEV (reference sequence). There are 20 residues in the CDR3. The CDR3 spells CASSSLTYSPLSSDTDTQYF. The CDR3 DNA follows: TGTGCCAGCAGTTCCCTGACCTATTCACCCTTATCAAGCGACACAGATACGCAGTATTTT.

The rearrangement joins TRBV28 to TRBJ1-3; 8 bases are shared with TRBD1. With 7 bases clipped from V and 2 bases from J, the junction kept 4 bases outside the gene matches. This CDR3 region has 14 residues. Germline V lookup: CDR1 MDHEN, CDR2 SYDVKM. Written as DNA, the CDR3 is TGTGCCAGCACTACAGGGGGGACTGGAAACACCATATATTTT. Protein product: CASTTGGTGNTIYF.

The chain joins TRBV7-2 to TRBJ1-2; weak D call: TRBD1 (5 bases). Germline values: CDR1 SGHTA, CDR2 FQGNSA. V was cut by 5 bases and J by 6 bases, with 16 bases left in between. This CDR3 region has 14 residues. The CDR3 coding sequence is TGTGCCAGCAGCCGGGACCTAAATGAAGATGGCTACACCTTC. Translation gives CASSRDLNEDGYTF. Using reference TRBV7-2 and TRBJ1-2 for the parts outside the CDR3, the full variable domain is GAGVSQSPSNKVTEKGKDVELRCDPISGHTALYWYRQSLGQGLEFLIYFQGNSAPDKSGLPSDRFSAERTGGSVSTLTIQRTQQEDSAVYLCASSRDLNEDGYTFGSGTRLTVV.

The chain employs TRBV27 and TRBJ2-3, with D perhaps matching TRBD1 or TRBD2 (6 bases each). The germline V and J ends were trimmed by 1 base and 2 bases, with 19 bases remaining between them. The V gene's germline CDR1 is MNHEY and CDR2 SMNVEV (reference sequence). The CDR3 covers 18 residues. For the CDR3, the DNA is TGTGCCAGCAGTTTATTATGGGGGCGGGGAGACGCCACAGATACGCAGTATTTT. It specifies CASSLLWGRGDATDTQYF.

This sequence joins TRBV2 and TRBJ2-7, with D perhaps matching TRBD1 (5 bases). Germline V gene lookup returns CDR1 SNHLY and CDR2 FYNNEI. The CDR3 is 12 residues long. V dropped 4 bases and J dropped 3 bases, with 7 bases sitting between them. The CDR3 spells CASSGQNYEQYF. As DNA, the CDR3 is TGTGCCAGCAGTGGACAGAACTACGAGCAGTACTTC.

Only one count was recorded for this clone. The CDR3 loop is CASSVPGQGAFGYTF. The CDR3 DNA is TGTGCCAGCAGCGTACCGGGACAGGGGGCTTTTGGCTACACCTTC. The chain carries TRBV25-1 and TRBJ1-2; 12 nucleotides agree with TRBD1. V trimming: 6 bases; J trimming: 7 bases; junction bases outside the gene matches: 9. Germline V gene lookup returns CDR1 MGHDK and CDR2 SYGVNS. The CDR3 covers 15 residues.

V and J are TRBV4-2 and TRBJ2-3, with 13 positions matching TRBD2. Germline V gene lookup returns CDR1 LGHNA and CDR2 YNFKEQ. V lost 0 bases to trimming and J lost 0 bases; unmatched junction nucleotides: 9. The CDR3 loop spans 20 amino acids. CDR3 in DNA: TGTGCCAGCAGCCAAGAGAGAATACTAGCGGGAGGGCCAAGCACAGATACGCAGTATTTT. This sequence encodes CASSQERILAGGPSTDTQYF.

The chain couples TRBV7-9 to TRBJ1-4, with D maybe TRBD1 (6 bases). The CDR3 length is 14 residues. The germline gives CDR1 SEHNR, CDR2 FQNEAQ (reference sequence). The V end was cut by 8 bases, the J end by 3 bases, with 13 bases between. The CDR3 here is CASRPGVANEKLFF. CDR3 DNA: TGTGCCAGCCGCCCAGGGGTGGCTAATGAAAAACTGTTTTTT. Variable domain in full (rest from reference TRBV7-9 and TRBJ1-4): DTGVSQNPRHKITKRGQNVTFRCDPISEHNRLYWYRQTLGQGPEFLTYFQNEAQLEKSRLLSDRFSAERPKGSFSTLEIQRTEQGDSAMYLCASRPGVANEKLFFGSGTQLSVL.

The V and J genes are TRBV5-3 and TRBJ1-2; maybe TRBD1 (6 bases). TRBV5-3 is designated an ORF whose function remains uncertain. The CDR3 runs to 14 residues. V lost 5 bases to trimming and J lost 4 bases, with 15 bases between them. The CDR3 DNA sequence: TGTGCCAGAAGTTCCCCGACAGGATCCTATGGCTACACCTTC. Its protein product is CARSSPTGSYGYTF.

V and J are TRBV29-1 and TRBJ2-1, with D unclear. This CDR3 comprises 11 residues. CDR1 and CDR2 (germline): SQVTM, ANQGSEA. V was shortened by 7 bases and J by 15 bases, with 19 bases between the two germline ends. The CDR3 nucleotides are TGCAGCGCTGACTCCGGCACCCGTCTGTTCTTC. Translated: CSADSGTRLFF.

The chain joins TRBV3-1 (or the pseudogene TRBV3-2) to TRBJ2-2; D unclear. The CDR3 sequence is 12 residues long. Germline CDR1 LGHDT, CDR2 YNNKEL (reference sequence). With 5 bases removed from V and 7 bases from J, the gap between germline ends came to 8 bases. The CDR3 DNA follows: TGTGCCAGCAGCGCTCTTAGCGGGGAGCTGTTTTTT. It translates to CASSALSGELFF.

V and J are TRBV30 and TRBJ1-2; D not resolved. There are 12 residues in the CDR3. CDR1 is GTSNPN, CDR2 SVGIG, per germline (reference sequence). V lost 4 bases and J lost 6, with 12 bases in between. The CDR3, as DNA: TGTGCCTGGACGGAAGCAGGAAATGGCTACACCTTC. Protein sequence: CAWTEAGNGYTF.

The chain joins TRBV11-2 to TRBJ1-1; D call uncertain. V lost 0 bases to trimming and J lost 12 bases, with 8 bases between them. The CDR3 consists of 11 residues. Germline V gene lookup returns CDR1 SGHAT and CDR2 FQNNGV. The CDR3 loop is CASSLDRAPFF. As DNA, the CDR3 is TGTGCCAGCAGCTTAGATCGGGCTCCTTTCTTT.